Presented here are 4 T cell receptor beta chains from one specimen sequenced in a study of T cells in Graves' hyperthyroidism and ophthalmopathy (dated by TCRdb to between 2018 and 2021). Receptor amplification or capture employed multiplex PCR. TCRdb shows the sequencer as Illumina HiSeq 2000. The TCR beta CDR3 regions were amplified from the RNA transcripts. The first round of RT-PCR for the TCR CDR3 was performed with the HTBI primer set and the Qiagen OneStep RT-PCR kit. TCRdb trimmed the raw reads at Q25, called clones with MiXCR and kept productive beta chains. Under each unique CDR3 protein, matching rows form one entry showing the most common genes and DNA. Here the sample has about 640,000 distinct CDR3 sequences; less than 25% occur a single time. Under 35% of the sample belongs to the ten largest clones. Sequencing was carried out using blood. Receptors were obtained from a man between 25 and 39 years old with Graves' ophthalmopathy.

This clonotype was seen many times. This chain joins TRBV7-2 and TRBJ2-1; 10 nucleotides match TRBD2. The CDR3 has 14 amino acids. The V gene end was trimmed by 5 bases and the J gene end by 7 bases; junction bases not matched to a gene: 5. Germline V gene sequence: CDR1 SGHTA, CDR2 FQGNSA. The CDR3 sequence is CASSLRTSGNEQFF. DNA for the CDR3: TGTGCCAGCAGCCTTCGGACTAGCGGTAATGAGCAGTTCTTC.

The chain links TRBV19 to TRBJ2-1; 12 nucleotides align to TRBD2. Germline V gives CDR1 LNHDA, CDR2 SQIVND (reference sequence). J gave up 6 bases and V 4 bases, and 7 bases lay outside the gene matches. The CDR3 runs 16 residues. The CDR3 sequence: CASSTQLAGGINEQFF. CDR3 nucleotide sequence: TGTGCCAGTAGTACCCAGCTAGCGGGAGGGATCAATGAGCAGTTCTTC.

This clonotype was counted a few times. V and J are TRBV6-2 or TRBV6-3 and TRBJ2-2; D ambiguous. CDR3 length: 15 residues. The V gene's germline CDR1 is MNHEY and CDR2 SVGEGT. The V gene lost 5 bases and the J gene lost 7 bases, with 17 bases spanning the gap. The CDR3: CASSLLDRAYGELFF. DNA for the CDR3: TGTGCCAGCAGTCTCCTCGACCGGGCTTACGGGGAGCTGTTTTTT.

This chain connects TRBV28 to TRBJ2-7; 7 nucleotides agree with TRBD1. Germline CDR1 MDHEN, CDR2 SYDVKM. V lost 5 bases and J lost 1; bases outside the gene matches: 8. This CDR3 has 15 residues. In DNA, the CDR3 is TGTGCCAGCAGTGTAACTGGGACAGAGTCCTACGAGCAGTACTTC. Protein: CASSVTGTESYEQYF.